The 16 T cell receptor beta chains below all came from one sample that was sequenced in a study of cytomegalovirus exposure and HLA in healthy donors. 60 Vbeta and 13 Jbeta primers were used in PCR. TCRdb keeps only in-frame clones here, not all; method: immunoSEQ multiplex PCR. The table has 90,000 to 110,000 clones, approximately 81% seen once; the top ten hold 1% to 1.5%. The sequenced sample consisted of PBMCs. These receptors were obtained from a man aged 25-40 years in good health and CMV-seronegative.

This clone was counted only a few times. The CDR3 here is CASSLSGLKLFF. The CDR3 region has the DNA TGTGCCAGCAGTTTATCAGGGCTCAAGCTGTTTTTT. The gene calls are TRBV28 and TRBJ1-4; a weak D match, TRBD1 (5 bases). Germline V CDR1 and CDR2: MDHEN, SYDVKM. Deletions cut 1 base from V and 14 bases from J, with 11 bases between. This CDR3 has 12 amino acids.

This chain links TRBV14 with TRBJ2-2, with D perhaps matching TRBD2 (5 bases). Deletions cut 0 bases from V and 8 bases from J, with 13 bases between. The CDR3 loop spans 15 amino acids. Germline assignment: CDR1 SGHDN and CDR2 FVKESK. CDR3: CASSQDPRGFGELFF. CDR3 nucleotides: TGTGCCAGCAGCCAAGACCCCCGAGGGTTTGGGGAGCTGTTTTTT.

The chain is built from TRBV7-9 and TRBJ2-7, with a possible D match to TRBD2 (6 bases). From germline, CDR1 is SEHNR and CDR2 FQNEAQ (reference sequence). V lost 2 bases and J 3 bases, leaving 17 bases between the germline ends. This CDR3 region has 16 residues. The CDR3 protein is CASSLRAGTADYEQYF. CDR3 DNA sequence: TGTGCCAGCAGCTTAAGAGCCGGGACTGCGGACTACGAGCAGTACTTC. The whole variable domain, filled in from reference TRBV7-9 and TRBJ2-7, reads DTGVSQNPRHKITKRGQNVTFRCDPISEHNRLYWYRQTLGQGPEFLTYFQNEAQLEKSRLLSDRFSAERPKGSFSTLEIQRTEQGDSAMYLCASSLRAGTADYEQYFGPGTRLTVT.

The rearrangement joins TRBV19 to TRBJ2-3; 7 bases agree with TRBD1. The CDR3 is 14 amino acids. Germline trimming cut 9 bases from V and 3 bases from J; bases unmatched to any gene: 9. From germline, CDR1 is LNHDA and CDR2 SQIVND (reference sequence). CDR3 sequence (DNA): TGTGCCAGCACCCCGGGACAGCGAACAGATACGCAGTATTTT. This codes for CASTPGQRTDTQYF.

In this sample, this clone turned up a few times. The chain is built from TRBV28 and TRBJ1-4, with TRBD1 as a possible D gene (6 bases). V lost 5 bases and J 0 bases, leaving 13 bases between the germline ends. The germline gives CDR1 MDHEN, CDR2 SYDVKM. The CDR3 runs 16 residues. Here the CDR3 reads CASSPTQGATNEKLFF. CDR3 nucleotide sequence: TGTGCCAGCAGTCCAACACAGGGCGCAACTAATGAAAAACTGTTTTTT.

V gene TRBV7-8 combines with J gene TRBJ1-6, with D uncertain. Trimming pared 1 base from V and 6 bases from J, leaving 13 bases between. The CDR3 runs 16 residues. Germline assignment: CDR1 SGHVS and CDR2 FQNEAQ. The CDR3 DNA sequence: TGTGCCAGCAGCTTAGTGGCCTCGGGAGTTAATTCACCCCTCCACTTT. Translating gives CASSLVASGVNSPLHF.

This sequence joins TRBV13 and TRBJ2-3, with unresolved D. The CDR3 extends over 16 amino acids. Between the trimmed V and J ends, which lost 5 bases and 2 bases, there was a span of 17 bases. Germline V CDR1 and CDR2: PRHDT, FYEKMQ (reference sequence). The CDR3 DNA reads TGTGCCAGCAGCCCCGCCGAACCTAGTTACACAGATACGCAGTATTTT. This codes for CASSPAEPSYTDTQYF.

This clone was detected only a few times. The chain has TRBV5-4 and TRBJ2-2; 7 bases agree with TRBD1. CDR1 SGHNT and CDR2 YYREEE come from the germline V gene (reference sequence). CDR3 size: 15 residues. The V segment lost 4 bases and the J segment 0 bases; nucleotides outside the gene matches: 3. DNA of the CDR3: TGTGCCAGCAGCCGGGACAGCACGAACACCGGGGAGCTGTTTTTT. Translated, it gives CASSRDSTNTGELFF.

J is TRBJ1-4 and V is TRBV10-2; D remains unclear. The germline CDR1 and CDR2 sequences are WSHSY and SAAADI. This CDR3 region has 16 residues. V was trimmed by 8 bases and J by 0 bases, leaving 16 bases between them. In DNA form, the CDR3 reads TGCGCCAGCCGTCCATGGACTGCAGCAACTAATGAAAAACTGTTTTTT. It translates to CASRPWTAATNEKLFF.

The chain is built from TRBV14 and TRBJ2-1; the match to TRBD2 covers 11 bases. V was clipped by 4 bases and J by 3 bases; unmatched bases: 2. The germline V gene has CDR1 SGHDN and CDR2 FVKESK. This CDR3 is 15 amino acids long. The CDR3 DNA reads TGTGCCAGCAGCCTAGGGACTAGCGGCTACAATGAGCAGTTCTTC. Its protein product is CASSLGTSGYNEQFF. The entire variable domain, with the rest obtained from reference TRBV14 and TRBJ2-1, is as follows: EAGVTQFPSHSVIEKGQTVTLRCDPISGHDNLYWYRRVMGKEIKFLLHFVKESKQDESGMPNNRFLAERTGGTYSTLKVQPAELEDSGVYFCASSLGTSGYNEQFFGPGTRLTVL.

V and J are TRBV9 and TRBJ1-4; D is unresolved. The CDR3 runs to 13 residues. Germline CDR1 and CDR2: SGDLS and YYNGEE. The ends were cut back, 0 bases at V and 4 bases at J, with 4 bases in the middle. In DNA, the CDR3 is TGTGCCAGCAGCGTAGGCGGTAATGAAAAACTGTTTTTT. This encodes CASSVGGNEKLFF.

This chain connects TRBV7-9 to TRBJ2-2; no definite D call. This CDR3 contains 13 residues. Per the germline V gene, CDR1 is SEHNR and CDR2 is FQNEAQ (reference sequence). Trimming left V 5 bases short and J 5 bases short, with 9 bases between. The CDR3 nucleotides read TGTGCCAGCAGCCTTGGAGAGACCGGGGAGCTGTTTTTT. It specifies CASSLGETGELFF.

This rearrangement joins TRBV2 to TRBJ1-1; D is unresolved. V gave up 4 bases and J gave up 0 bases, with 9 bases separating them. Germline values: CDR1 SNHLY, CDR2 FYNNEI. The CDR3 has 14 residues. CDR3: CASSGQEMNTEAFF. In nucleotides, the CDR3 is TGTGCCAGCAGTGGGCAGGAAATGAACACTGAAGCTTTCTTT.

CDR3 nucleotides: TGTGCCAGCAGTTTCGGGGGGGCAGCCCACAATGAGCAGTTCTTC. Translating it yields CASSFGGAAHNEQFF. The chain links TRBV6-5 to TRBJ2-1, with TRBD2 matching over 8 bases. The junction had 7 bases not matched to a gene; V was cut back by 4 bases and J by 5 bases. Germline V gene lookup returns CDR1 MNHEY and CDR2 SVGAGI. The CDR3 has 15 amino acids.

The chain couples TRBV11-2 to TRBJ1-2; 9 bases agree with TRBD1. The CDR3 contains 15 residues. Germline values: CDR1 SGHAT, CDR2 FQNNGV. V dropped 5 bases and J dropped 6; count of bases not matched to a gene: 10. The CDR3 sequence is CASSLVRGQGNGYTF. Written as DNA, the CDR3 is TGTGCCAGCAGCCTAGTAAGGGGACAGGGAAATGGCTACACCTTC.

The chain links TRBV30 to TRBJ2-7, with D possibly being TRBD1 (6 bases). Trimming took off 8 bases at V and 3 bases at J, with 11 bases between the two ends. CDR3 length equals 11 residues. Germline V gene lookup returns CDR1 GTSNPN and CDR2 SVGIG (reference sequence). The CDR3 DNA is TGTGCCCTCGGACAGAACTACGAGCAGTACTTC. Amino acids: CALGQNYEQYF.